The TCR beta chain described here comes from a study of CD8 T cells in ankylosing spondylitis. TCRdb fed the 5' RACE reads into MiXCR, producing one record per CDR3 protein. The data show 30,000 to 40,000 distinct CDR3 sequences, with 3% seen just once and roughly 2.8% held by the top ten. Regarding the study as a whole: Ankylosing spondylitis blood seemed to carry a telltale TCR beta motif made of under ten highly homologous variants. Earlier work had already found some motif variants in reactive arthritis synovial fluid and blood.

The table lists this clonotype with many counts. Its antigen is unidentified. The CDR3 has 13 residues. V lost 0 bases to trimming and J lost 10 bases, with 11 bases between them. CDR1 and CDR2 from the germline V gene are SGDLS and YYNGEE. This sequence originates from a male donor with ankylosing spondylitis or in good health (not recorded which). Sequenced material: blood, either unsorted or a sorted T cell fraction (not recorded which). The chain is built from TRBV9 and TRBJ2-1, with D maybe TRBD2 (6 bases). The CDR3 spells CASSVARAGEQFF. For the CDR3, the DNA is TGTGCCAGCAGCGTAGCTCGGGCGGGGGAGCAGTTCTTC. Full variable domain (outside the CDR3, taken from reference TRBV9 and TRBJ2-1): DSGVTQTPKHLITATGQRVTLRCSPRSGDLSVYWYQQSLDQGLQFLIQYYNGEERAKGNILERFSAQQFPDLHSELNLSSLELGDSALYFCASSVARAGEQFFGPGTRLTVL.